The entry below describes one T cell receptor (beta chain). The antigen it binds to is not known. Base quality data are lacking; no much larger clone is found one base away. These data belong to a study of blood T cell repertoires in COVID-19 (TCRdb year 2020). With respect to the entire study: Samples from collaborators originated in the United States, Italy and Spain and spanned both the acute and convalescent phases of COVID-19. Subjects who had been exposed to COVID-19, were actively infected with it, or had recovered from it provided the deeply sampled blood TCRbeta repertoires that made up the dataset. Sample metadata almost always included a de-identified subject ID, COVID-19 status, age in years and sex. Samples came from the ongoing ImmuneRACE study (first 160 participants) plus 1,254 subjects from 6 global collaborators. Where available, HLA class I and class II types were taken from metadata supplied by the sample provider and were not determined by assay-based typing. The repertoires were released in a freely available public database meant as a resource for research on the immune response to SARS-CoV-2. The material from the prospective study consisted of cDNA or gDNA derived from T cells, B-cell-depleted T cells, or PBMCs.

Deletion took 1 base off V and 8 bases off J, with a span of 11 bases between the germline ends. Counted from cysteine to phenylalanine, this CDR3 has 14 amino acids. Kept here is only the CDR3 DNA, which spans 42 bases and is read in frame from base 1. Sequences SGHVS (CDR1) and FQNEAQ (CDR2) are obtained from the germline V gene. The research as a whole found: The amount of clinical and demographic metadata varied by source and participant and was provided uncurated.

TCRbeta CDR3 regions were amplified from genomic DNA using the immunoSEQ Assay, a bias-controlled multiplex PCR. In the paper's pipeline: Nucleated cell counts per sample were estimated from amplification of reference gene primers within the assay. To quantify the absolute abundance of each unique TCRbeta CDR3 rearrangement, sequence reads were collapsed and filtered. Productive Simpson clonality was computed per sample as the square root of Simpson's diversity index over productive rearrangements. TCRdb re-hosts the immuneACCESS table, in-frame sequences only. Its copies lack some clones; in the studies checked, an unresolved V gene accounts for under half of them, and the cause for the rest is not known. D and trimming were read from the DNA, whereas the V and J calls and clone size are those reported in that table. This sample is represented by 150,000 to 200,000 clones; around nine tenths of them were singletons. Less than 6.5% of the sample goes to the ten largest clones.

Collaborating institutions collected whole blood in K2EDTA tubes following their own protocols. For TCRbeta analysis, collaborators shipped samples as frozen whole blood, isolated PBMCs, or DNA extracted from either of those sample types. The chain is encoded by TRBV7-8 joined to TRBJ1-4; confidence is insufficient to name the D gene. Sequenced: peripheral blood. The clonotype was recovered from a human donor in a cohort sampled during active COVID-19. The DNA reads TGTGCCAGCAGCTTAGTAGGGAGGAGGGAAAAACTGTTTTTT. This translates into CASSLVGRREKLFF.